This T cell receptor (beta chain) was identified in a study of cytomegalovirus exposure and HLA in healthy donors. Notes on the study in general: A classifier reportedly called cytomegalovirus status with high sensitivity and specificity. The investigators catalogued 150 or so TCR beta chains as cytomegalovirus-associated.

A remark on this clone: The antigen remains unidentified.

Data came from immunoSEQ multiplex PCR; TCRdb stores just in-frame clones and leaves some out. The sample has hundreds of thousands of clones; approximately 87% are singletons. The sequencing input was PBMCs. This TCR was recovered from a woman younger than 35 in good health and CMV-seronegative.

Here the CDR3 DNA reads TGCAGCGTGGGACTAGCGGGCACAGATACGCAGTATTTT. Translation: CSVGLAGTDTQYF. This chain connects TRBV29-1 to TRBJ2-3, with 11 bases identical to TRBD2. The germline V gene encodes CDR1 SQVTM and CDR2 ANQGSEA. This CDR3 comprises 13 residues. The V segment lost 6 bases and the J segment 1 base; nucleotides outside the gene matches: 0.